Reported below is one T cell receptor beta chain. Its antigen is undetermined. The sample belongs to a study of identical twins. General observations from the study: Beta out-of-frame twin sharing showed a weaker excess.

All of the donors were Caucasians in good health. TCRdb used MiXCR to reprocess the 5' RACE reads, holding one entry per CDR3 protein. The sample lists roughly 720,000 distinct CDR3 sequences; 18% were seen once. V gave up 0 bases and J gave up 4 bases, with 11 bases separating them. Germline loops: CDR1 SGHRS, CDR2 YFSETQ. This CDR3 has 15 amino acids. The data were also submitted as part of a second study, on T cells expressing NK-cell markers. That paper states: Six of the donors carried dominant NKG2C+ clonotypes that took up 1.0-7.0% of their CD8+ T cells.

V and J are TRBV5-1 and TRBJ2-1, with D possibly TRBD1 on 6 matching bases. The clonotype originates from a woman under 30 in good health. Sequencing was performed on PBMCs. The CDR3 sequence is CASSLARGFYNEQFF. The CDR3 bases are TGCGCCAGCAGCTTGGCGAGGGGGTTTTACAATGAGCAGTTCTTC.